The present TCR beta chain was sequenced within a study of T cell changes during pregnancy in multiple sclerosis. Sequenced by immunoSEQ multiplex PCR; TCRdb stores in-frame clones only, minus some. The data contain 15,000 to 20,000 clones, roughly 96% of them singletons. V shed 4 bases and J 6 bases; nucleotides not matched to a gene: 5. Germline V lookup: CDR1 LGHNA, CDR2 YNFKEQ. There are 15 residues in the CDR3. This specimen consisted of peripheral blood, obtained in the third trimester of pregnancy. V gene TRBV4-2 combines with J gene TRBJ2-2; 10 nucleotides align to TRBD2. This TCR came from a female donor with multiple sclerosis, enrolled in a pregnancy study. In nucleotides, the CDR3 is TGTGCCAGCAGCCCGCTAGCGGGAGCGGCCGGGGAGCTGTTTTTT. Its translation is CASSPLAGAAGELFF.